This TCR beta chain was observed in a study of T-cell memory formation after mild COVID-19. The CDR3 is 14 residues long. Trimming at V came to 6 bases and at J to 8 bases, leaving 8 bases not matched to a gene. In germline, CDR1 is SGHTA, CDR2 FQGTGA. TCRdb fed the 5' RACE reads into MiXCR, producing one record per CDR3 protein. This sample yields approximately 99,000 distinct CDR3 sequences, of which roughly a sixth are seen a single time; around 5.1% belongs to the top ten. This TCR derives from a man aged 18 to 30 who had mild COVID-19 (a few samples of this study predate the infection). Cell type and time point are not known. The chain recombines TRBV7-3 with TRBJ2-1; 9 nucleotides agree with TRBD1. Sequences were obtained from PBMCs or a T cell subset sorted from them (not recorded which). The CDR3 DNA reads TGTGCCAGCAGGACGGGACAGGGCGGTCATGAGCAGTTCTTC. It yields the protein CASRTGQGGHEQFF.